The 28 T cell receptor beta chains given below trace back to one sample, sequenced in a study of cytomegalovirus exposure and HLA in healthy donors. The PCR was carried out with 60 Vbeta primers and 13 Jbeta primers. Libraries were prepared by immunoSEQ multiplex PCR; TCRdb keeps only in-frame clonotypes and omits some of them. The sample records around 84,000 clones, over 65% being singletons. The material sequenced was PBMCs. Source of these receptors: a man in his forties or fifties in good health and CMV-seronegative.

Here the CDR3 DNA reads TGCGCCAGCAGCCAAGCTAGCGGGGGGGTACCCTCCTACGAGCAGTACTTC. Its protein is CASSQASGGVPSYEQYF. The gene calls are TRBV4-3 and TRBJ2-7; 12 nucleotides match TRBD2. CDR1 is LGHNA and CDR2 is YSLEER in the germline V gene. V trimming: 1 base; J trimming: 0 bases; junction bases outside the gene matches: 4. CDR3 length: 17 amino acids.

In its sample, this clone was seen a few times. In nucleotides, the CDR3 is TGTGCCAGCAGCCAGGCGACAGGGGAGGGTGAAAAACTGTTTTTT. Translation gives CASSQATGEGEKLFF. The rearrangement links TRBV4-2 to TRBJ1-4; 8 bases map to TRBD1. J was trimmed by 7 bases and V by 3 bases; bases with no gene match: 7. The CDR3 consists of 15 residues. Germline CDR1 reads LGHNA; CDR2 reads YNFKEQ.

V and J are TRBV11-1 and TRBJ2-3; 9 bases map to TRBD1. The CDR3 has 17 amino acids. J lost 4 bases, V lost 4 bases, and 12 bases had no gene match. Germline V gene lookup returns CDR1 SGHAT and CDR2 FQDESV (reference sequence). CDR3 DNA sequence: TGTGCCAGCAGCTCCGGGACAGGGAATAGGGGCGCAGATACGCAGTATTTT. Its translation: CASSSGTGNRGADTQYF. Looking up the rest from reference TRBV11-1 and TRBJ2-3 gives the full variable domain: EAEVAQSPRYKITEKSQAVAFWCDPISGHATLYWYRQILGQGPELLVQFQDESVVDDSQLPKDRFSAERLKGVDSTLKIQPAELGDSAMYLCASSSGTGNRGADTQYFGPGTRLTVL.

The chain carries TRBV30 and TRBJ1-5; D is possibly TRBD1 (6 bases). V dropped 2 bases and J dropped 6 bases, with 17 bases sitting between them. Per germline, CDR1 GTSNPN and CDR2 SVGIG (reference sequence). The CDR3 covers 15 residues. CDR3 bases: TGTGCCTGGAGTATCGAAACAGGGCTCGGTCAGCCCCAGCATTTT. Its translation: CAWSIETGLGQPQHF.

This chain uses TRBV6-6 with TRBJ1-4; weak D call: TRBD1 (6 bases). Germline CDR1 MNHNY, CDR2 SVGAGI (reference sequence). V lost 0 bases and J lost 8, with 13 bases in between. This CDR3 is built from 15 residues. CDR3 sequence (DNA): TGTGCCAGCAGTTACTCTACAGGGAACGGGGAAAAACTGTTTTTT. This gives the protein CASSYSTGNGEKLFF.

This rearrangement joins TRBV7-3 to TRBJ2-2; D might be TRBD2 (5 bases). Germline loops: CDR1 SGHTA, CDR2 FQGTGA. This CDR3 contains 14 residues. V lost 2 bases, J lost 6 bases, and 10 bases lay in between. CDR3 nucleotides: TGTGCCAGCAGCTTATCGGGGAGCTCCGGGGAGCTGTTTTTT. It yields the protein CASSLSGSSGELFF. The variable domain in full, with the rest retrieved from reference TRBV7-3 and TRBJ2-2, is GAGVSQTPSNKVTEKGKYVELRCDPISGHTALYWYRQSLGQGPEFLIYFQGTGAADDSGLPNDRFFAVRPEGSVSTLKIQRTERGDSAVYLCASSLSGSSGELFFGEGSRLTVL.

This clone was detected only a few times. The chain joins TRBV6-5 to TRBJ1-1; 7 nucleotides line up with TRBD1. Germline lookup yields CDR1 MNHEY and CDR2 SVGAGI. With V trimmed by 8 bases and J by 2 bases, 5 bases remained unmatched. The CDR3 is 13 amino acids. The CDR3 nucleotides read TGTGCCAGCGGCCGACAGGGAAACACTGAAGCTTTCTTT. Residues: CASGRQGNTEAFF.

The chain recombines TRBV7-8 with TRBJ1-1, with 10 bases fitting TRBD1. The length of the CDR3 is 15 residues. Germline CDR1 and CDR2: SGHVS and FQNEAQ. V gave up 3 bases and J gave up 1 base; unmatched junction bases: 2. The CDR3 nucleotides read TGTGCCAGCAGCTTGGGGACAGGGGCGAACACTGAAGCTTTCTTT. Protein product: CASSLGTGANTEAFF.

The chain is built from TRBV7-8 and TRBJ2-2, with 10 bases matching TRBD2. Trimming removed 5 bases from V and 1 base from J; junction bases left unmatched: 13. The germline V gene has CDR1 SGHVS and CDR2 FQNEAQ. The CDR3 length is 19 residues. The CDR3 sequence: CASSADPGLAELNTGELFF. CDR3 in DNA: TGTGCCAGCAGCGCAGACCCCGGACTAGCGGAACTGAACACCGGGGAGCTGTTTTTT.

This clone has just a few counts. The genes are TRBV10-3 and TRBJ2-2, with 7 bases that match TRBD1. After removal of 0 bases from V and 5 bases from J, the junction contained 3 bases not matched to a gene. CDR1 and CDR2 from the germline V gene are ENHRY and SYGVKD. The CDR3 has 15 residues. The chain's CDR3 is CAISESGDRTGELFF. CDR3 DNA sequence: TGTGCCATCAGTGAGTCGGGGGACAGAACCGGGGAGCTGTTTTTT.

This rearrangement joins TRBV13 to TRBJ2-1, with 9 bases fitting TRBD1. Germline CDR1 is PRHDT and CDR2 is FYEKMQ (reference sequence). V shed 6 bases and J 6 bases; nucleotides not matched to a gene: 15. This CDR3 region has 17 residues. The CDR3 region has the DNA TGTGCCAGCAGGTTTACTGGGACAGGGCAACACGTCAATGAGCAGTTCTTC. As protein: CASRFTGTGQHVNEQFF.

This chain's CDR3 is CASSQGRGTGYNEQFF. CDR3 sequence (DNA): TGTGCCAGCAGCCAAGGGAGGGGTACGGGTTACAATGAGCAGTTCTTC. V usage is TRBV14 and J usage is TRBJ2-1; tentative D call: TRBD2 (6 bases). V lost 1 base to trimming and J lost 4 bases, with 14 bases between them. Per the germline V gene, CDR1 is SGHDN and CDR2 is FVKESK. The CDR3 covers 16 residues. The entire variable domain, with the rest obtained from reference TRBV14 and TRBJ2-1, is as follows: EAGVTQFPSHSVIEKGQTVTLRCDPISGHDNLYWYRRVMGKEIKFLLHFVKESKQDESGMPNNRFLAERTGGTYSTLKVQPAELEDSGVYFCASSQGRGTGYNEQFFGPGTRLTVL.

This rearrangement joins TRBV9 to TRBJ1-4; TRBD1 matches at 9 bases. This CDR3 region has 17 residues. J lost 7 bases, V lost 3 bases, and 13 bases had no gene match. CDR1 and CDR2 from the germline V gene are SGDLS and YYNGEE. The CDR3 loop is CASSGGDRENRGEKLFF. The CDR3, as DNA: TGTGCCAGCAGCGGGGGGGACAGGGAGAATAGAGGTGAAAAACTGTTTTTT.

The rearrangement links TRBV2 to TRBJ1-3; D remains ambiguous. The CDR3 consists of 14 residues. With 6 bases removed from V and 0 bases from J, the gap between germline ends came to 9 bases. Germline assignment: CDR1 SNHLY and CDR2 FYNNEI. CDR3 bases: TGTGCCAGCAGATCTTACGGCTCTGGAAACACCATATATTTT. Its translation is CASRSYGSGNTIYF.

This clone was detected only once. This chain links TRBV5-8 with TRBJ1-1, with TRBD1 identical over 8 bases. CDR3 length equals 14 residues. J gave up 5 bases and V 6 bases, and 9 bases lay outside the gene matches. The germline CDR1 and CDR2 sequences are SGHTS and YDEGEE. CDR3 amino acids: CASTLQGVGTEAFF. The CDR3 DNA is TGTGCCAGCACCCTACAGGGGGTGGGGACTGAAGCTTTCTTT.

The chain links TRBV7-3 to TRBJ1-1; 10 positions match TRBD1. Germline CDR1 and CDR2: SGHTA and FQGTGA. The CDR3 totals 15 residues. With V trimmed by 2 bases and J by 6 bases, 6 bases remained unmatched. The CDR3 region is CASSLGGTGVAEAFF. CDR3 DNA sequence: TGTGCCAGCAGCTTAGGCGGGACAGGGGTTGCTGAAGCTTTCTTT.

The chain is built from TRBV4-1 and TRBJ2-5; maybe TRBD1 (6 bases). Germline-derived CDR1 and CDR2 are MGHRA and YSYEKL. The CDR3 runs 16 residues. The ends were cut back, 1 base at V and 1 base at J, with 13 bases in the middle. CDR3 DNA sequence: TGCGCCAGCAGCCAAGGCACGGCAGGGGCCCAAGAGACCCAGTACTTC. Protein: CASSQGTAGAQETQYF.

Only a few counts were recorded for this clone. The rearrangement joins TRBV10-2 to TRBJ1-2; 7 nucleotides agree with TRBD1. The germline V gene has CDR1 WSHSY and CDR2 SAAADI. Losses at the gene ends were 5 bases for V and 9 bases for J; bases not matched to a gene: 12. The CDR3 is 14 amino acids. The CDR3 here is CASSSRQGGLSYTF. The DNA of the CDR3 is TGCGCCAGCAGTTCCAGACAGGGTGGATTAAGCTACACCTTC.

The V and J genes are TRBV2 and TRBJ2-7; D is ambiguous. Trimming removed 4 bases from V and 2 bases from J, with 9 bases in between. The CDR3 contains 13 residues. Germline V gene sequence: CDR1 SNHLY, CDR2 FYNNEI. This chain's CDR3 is CASSGALTYEQYF. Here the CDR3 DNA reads TGTGCCAGCAGTGGCGCTTTGACCTACGAGCAGTACTTC.

CDR3: CASSVGGRETQYF. CDR3 nucleotides: TGTGCCAGCAGCGTAGGAGGTCGGGAGACCCAGTACTTC. This chain links TRBV9 with TRBJ2-5; D uncertain. V was clipped by 0 bases and J by 5 bases, with 8 bases between them. Germline V CDR1 and CDR2: SGDLS, YYNGEE. This CDR3 spans 13 amino acids.

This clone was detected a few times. CDR3 sequence reads: CAISERGGRNEQFF. CDR3 DNA sequence: TGTGCCATCAGCGAGCGGGGGGGTAGGAATGAGCAGTTCTTC. The V and J genes are TRBV10-3 and TRBJ2-1, with 10 positions matching TRBD2. Looked up from germline, CDR1 is ENHRY and CDR2 is SYGVKD. Trimming at V came to 6 bases and at J to 7 bases, leaving 6 bases not matched to a gene. CDR3 length: 14 amino acids.

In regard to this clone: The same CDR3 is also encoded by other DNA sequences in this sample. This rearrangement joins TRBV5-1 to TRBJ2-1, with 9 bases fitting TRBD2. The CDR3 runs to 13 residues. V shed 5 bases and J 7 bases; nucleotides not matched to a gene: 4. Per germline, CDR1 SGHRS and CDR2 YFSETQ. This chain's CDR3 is CASSSGGMNEQFF. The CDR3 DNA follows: TGCGCCAGCAGTAGCGGGGGTATGAATGAGCAGTTCTTC. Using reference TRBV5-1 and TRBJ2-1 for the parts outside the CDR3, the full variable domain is KAGVTQTPRYLIKTRGQQVTLSCSPISGHRSVSWYQQTPGQGLQFLFEYFSETQRNKGNFPGRFSGRQFSNSRSEMNVSTLELGDSALYLCASSSGGMNEQFFGPGTRLTVL.

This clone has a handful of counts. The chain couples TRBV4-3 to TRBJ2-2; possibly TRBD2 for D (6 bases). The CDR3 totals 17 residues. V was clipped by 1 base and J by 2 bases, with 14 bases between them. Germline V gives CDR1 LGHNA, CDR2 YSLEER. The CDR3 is CASSQAVSRGNTGELFF. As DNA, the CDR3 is TGCGCCAGCAGCCAAGCCGTGTCGCGGGGTAACACCGGGGAGCTGTTTTTT.

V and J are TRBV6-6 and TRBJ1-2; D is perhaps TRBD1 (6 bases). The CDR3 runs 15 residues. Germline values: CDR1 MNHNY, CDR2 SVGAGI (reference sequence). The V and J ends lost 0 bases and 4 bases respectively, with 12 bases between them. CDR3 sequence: CASSYSSTGTYGYTF. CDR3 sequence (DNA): TGTGCCAGCAGTTACTCGAGTACAGGGACCTATGGCTACACCTTC.

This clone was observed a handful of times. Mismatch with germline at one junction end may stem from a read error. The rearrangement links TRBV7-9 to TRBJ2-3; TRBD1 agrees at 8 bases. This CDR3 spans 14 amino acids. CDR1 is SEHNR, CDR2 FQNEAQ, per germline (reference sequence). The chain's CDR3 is CAGRQGSSTDTQYF. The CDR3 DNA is TGTGCCGGCAGACAGGGGTCTAGCACAGATACGCAGTATTTT.

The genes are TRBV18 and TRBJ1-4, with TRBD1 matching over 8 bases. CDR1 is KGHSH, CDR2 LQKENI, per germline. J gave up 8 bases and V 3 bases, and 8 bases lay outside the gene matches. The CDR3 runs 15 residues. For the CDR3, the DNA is TGTGCCAGCTCACCGCTCCCAGGGGGCGGCGAAAAACTGTTTTTT. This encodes CASSPLPGGGEKLFF.

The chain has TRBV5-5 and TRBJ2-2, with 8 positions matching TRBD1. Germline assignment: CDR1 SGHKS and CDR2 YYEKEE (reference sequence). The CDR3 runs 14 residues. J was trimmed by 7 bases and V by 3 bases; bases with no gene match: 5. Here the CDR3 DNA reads TGTGCCAGCAGCTGGGGACAGGTTTACGGGGAGCTGTTTTTT. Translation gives CASSWGQVYGELFF.

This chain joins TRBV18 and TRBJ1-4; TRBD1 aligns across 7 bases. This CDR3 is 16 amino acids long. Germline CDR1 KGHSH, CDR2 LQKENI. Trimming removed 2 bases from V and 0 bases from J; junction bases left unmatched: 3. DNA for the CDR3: TGTGCCAGCTCACCAGACAGGGCCGCAACTAATGAAAAACTGTTTTTT. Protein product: CASSPDRAATNEKLFF. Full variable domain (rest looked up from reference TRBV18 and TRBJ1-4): NAGVMQNPRHLVRRRGQEARLRCSPMKGHSHVYWYRQLPEEGLKFMVYLQKENIIDESGMPKERFSAEFPKEGPSILRIQQVVRGDSAAYFCASSPDRAATNEKLFFGSGTQLSVL.